This T cell receptor (beta chain) was retrieved from a study of identical twins. This clonotype turned up a few times. TCRdb reprocessed the 5' RACE reads with MiXCR, giving one entry per CDR3 protein. The sample lists a few hundred thousand distinct CDR3 sequences; approximately 18% were seen once. Germline assignment: CDR1 DFQATT and CDR2 SNEGSKA (reference sequence). The V and J ends lost 6 bases and 0 bases, in that order; junction bases with no gene match: 11. This CDR3 has 15 residues. The sequenced sample consisted of naive T cells sorted from blood. This TCR was recovered from a man in his forties or fifties in good health. The chain combines TRBV20-1 with TRBJ2-7, with 7 bases that match TRBD1. CDR3 in DNA: TGCAGTGCAATCACTTTACAGGGGCGCTCCTACGAGCAGTACTTC. Translated: CSAITLQGRSYEQYF.